This T cell receptor beta chain comes out of a study of blood T cell repertoires in COVID-19. In the original workflow: Amplified reference gene primers provided the basis for estimating nucleated cell counts. The data were produced by immunoSEQ multiplex PCR, yet TCRdb's version contains in-frame clones alone and is incomplete. The DNA gave D and trimming, while V, J and clone size come from that table. The sample holds over 150,000 clones; roughly 90% are singletons and the top ten take around 0.5%. With V trimmed by 7 bases and J by 3 bases, 6 bases remained unmatched. Germline assignment: CDR1 MDHEN and CDR2 SYDVKM. This CDR3 has 14 amino acids. Only one count was recorded for this clone.

The V gene is TRBV28, the J gene TRBJ1-1; the match to TRBD1 covers 9 bases. The sequence was obtained from a man aged 50 to 60 with acute or convalescent COVID-19. The material sequenced was peripheral blood. The DNA of the CDR3 is TGTGCCAGCACCCCCAACAGGGGGCACACTGAAGCTTTCTTT. It codes for CASTPNRGHTEAFF. Variable domain in full (rest from reference TRBV28 and TRBJ1-1): DVKVTQSSRYLVKRTGEKVFLECVQDMDHENMFWYRQDPGLGLRLIYFSYDVKMKEKGDIPEGYSVSREKKERFSLILESASTNQTSMYLCASTPNRGHTEAFFGQGTRLTVV.